These 28 T cell receptor beta chains originate from one sample sequenced in a study of technical replicates of blood from a handful of donors. Here immunoSEQ multiplex PCR was the method, and the copy in TCRdb shows in-frame clones only, minus some. The sample shows 65,000 to 90,000 clones, 90% to 95% of them seen only once. The sequenced material came from T cells isolated from PBMCs. The receptor source for this set is a human donor in good health.

This chain joins TRBV5-1 and TRBJ2-5; the match to TRBD1 covers 8 bases. Germline CDR1 and CDR2: SGHRS and YFSETQ. The CDR3 runs 15 residues. V lost 4 bases, J lost 1 base, and 6 bases stayed unmatched. The CDR3 reads CASSLGQGGQETQYF. The CDR3 DNA reads as TGCGCCAGCAGCCTAGGACAGGGTGGCCAAGAGACCCAGTACTTC.

J is TRBJ2-2 and V is TRBV2, with no clear D. Germline-derived CDR1 and CDR2 are SNHLY and FYNNEI. With 6 bases removed from V and 4 bases from J, the gap between germline ends came to 9 bases. The CDR3 length is 13 residues. CDR3 amino acids: CASSAPLTGELFF. In DNA, the CDR3 is TGTGCCAGCAGCGCCCCACTCACCGGGGAGCTGTTTTTT.

This chain joins TRBV7-9 and TRBJ2-3; 10 nucleotides align to TRBD2. The CDR3 is 17 amino acids. The V gene end was trimmed by 0 bases and the J gene end by 2 bases; junction bases not matched to a gene: 5. The germline gives CDR1 SEHNR, CDR2 FQNEAQ (reference sequence). CDR3 protein: CASSLAGSGGATDTQYF. CDR3 nucleotide sequence: TGTGCCAGCAGCTTAGCGGGGAGCGGGGGGGCCACAGATACGCAGTATTTT.

The chain combines TRBV19 with TRBJ2-1, with D unresolved. In germline, CDR1 is LNHDA, CDR2 SQIVND (reference sequence). The CDR3 totals 12 residues. V lost 3 bases to trimming and J lost 6 bases, with 6 bases between them. The DNA for the CDR3 is TGTGCCAGTAGTATGGGCCTCAATGAGCAGTTCTTC. Translating it yields CASSMGLNEQFF.

The chain combines TRBV15 with TRBJ2-5; D gene uncertain. V lost 6 bases to trimming and J lost 4 bases, with 9 bases between them. The CDR3 loop spans 12 amino acids. Germline V lookup: CDR1 LNHNV, CDR2 YYDKDF (reference sequence). The CDR3 loop reads CATSFIGETQYF. Here the CDR3 DNA reads TGTGCCACCAGTTTTATCGGAGAGACCCAGTACTTC.

This chain connects TRBV7-3 to TRBJ2-3, with 15 bases identical to TRBD2. J gave up 5 bases and V 5 bases, and 8 bases lay outside the gene matches. In germline, CDR1 is SGHTA, CDR2 FQGTGA. CDR3 length equals 17 residues. For the CDR3, the DNA is TGTGCCAGCAGCCTTGGACTAGCGGGGGGGTCGGAAGATACGCAGTATTTT. It translates to CASSLGLAGGSEDTQYF.

The chain uses TRBV4-2 and TRBJ2-7, with D perhaps matching TRBD2 (6 bases). CDR1 is LGHNA, CDR2 YNFKEQ, per germline. The CDR3 length is 15 residues. The V and J ends lost 1 base and 0 bases respectively, with 10 bases between them. The CDR3 region is CASSQGTTSSYEQYF. The DNA of the CDR3 is TGTGCCAGCAGCCAAGGGACTACCAGCTCCTACGAGCAGTACTTC.

This chain connects TRBV5-8 to TRBJ1-5; 9 positions match TRBD1. This CDR3 has 17 residues. Germline V CDR1 and CDR2: SGHTS, YDEGEE. The ends lost 4 bases at V and 3 bases at J; junction bases unmatched: 11. The CDR3 is CASSEQPGQGPNQPQHF. The DNA for the CDR3 is TGTGCCAGCAGCGAACAACCGGGACAGGGACCCAATCAGCCCCAGCATTTT.

The chain carries TRBV10-3 and TRBJ1-1; D not resolved. With 6 bases removed from V and 0 bases from J, the gap between germline ends came to 8 bases. The CDR3 has 13 residues. Germline assignment: CDR1 ENHRY and CDR2 SYGVKD. The CDR3 here is CAIRADMNTEAFF. The CDR3 nucleotides are TGTGCCATCAGGGCAGATATGAACACTGAAGCTTTCTTT.

The chain links TRBV7-8 to TRBJ1-5; D is undetermined. The germline V gene has CDR1 SGHVS and CDR2 FQNEAQ. With 5 bases removed from V and 6 bases from J, the gap between germline ends came to 17 bases. The CDR3 sequence is 15 residues long. This CDR3 reads CASSLREAMGQPQHF. CDR3 nucleotides: TGTGCCAGCAGCCTCCGTGAGGCGATGGGTCAGCCCCAGCATTTT. Variable domain in full (rest from reference TRBV7-8 and TRBJ1-5): GAGVSQSPRYKVAKRGQDVALRCDPISGHVSLFWYQQALGQGPEFLTYFQNEAQLDKSGLPSDRFFAERPEGSVSTLKIQRTQQEDSAVYLCASSLREAMGQPQHFGDGTRLSIL.

The chain joins TRBV30 to TRBJ1-4; 9 bases fit TRBD1. The CDR3 is 13 amino acids. In germline, CDR1 is GTSNPN, CDR2 SVGIG (reference sequence). Trimming at V came to 4 bases and at J to 7 bases, leaving 4 bases not matched to a gene. In DNA form, the CDR3 reads TGTGCCTGGAACAGGGGGCTTAGTGAAAAACTGTTTTTT. This translates into CAWNRGLSEKLFF.

The chain carries TRBV19 and TRBJ2-1; 8 bases agree with TRBD1. CDR1 and CDR2 (germline): LNHDA, SQIVND (reference sequence). The ends lost 7 bases at V and 3 bases at J; junction bases unmatched: 5. This CDR3 has 14 residues. The CDR3 reads CASTDRGVYNEQFF. The CDR3 DNA reads TGTGCCAGTACAGACAGGGGAGTCTACAATGAGCAGTTCTTC.

This clone was observed a few times. The chain combines TRBV30 with TRBJ1-4, with D possibly TRBD1 on 5 matching bases. Germline V lookup: CDR1 GTSNPN, CDR2 SVGIG (reference sequence). The length of the CDR3 is 12 residues. Trimming cost V 3 bases and J 8 bases, with 10 bases left between them. The CDR3 is CAWRGLREKLFF. Here the CDR3 DNA reads TGTGCCTGGAGGGGACTAAGGGAAAAACTGTTTTTT.

This chain joins TRBV10-3 and TRBJ1-3; perhaps TRBD1 as D (5 bases). CDR1 is ENHRY, CDR2 SYGVKD, per germline. The CDR3 covers 13 residues. V was shortened by 8 bases and J by 4 bases, with 12 bases between the two germline ends. CDR3 nucleotide sequence: TGTGCCATCGGCACAGGAAGGGGAAACACCATATATTTT. Its translation: CAIGTGRGNTIYF.

The chain couples TRBV7-9 to TRBJ1-1, with D perhaps TRBD1 (6 bases). The CDR3 runs 14 residues. The ends were cut back, 7 bases at V and 1 base at J, with 13 bases in the middle. Germline CDR1 reads SEHNR; CDR2 reads FQNEAQ (reference sequence). The CDR3 bases are TGTGCCAGCATCGCACAGGGAAAGAACACTGAAGCTTTCTTT. This gives the protein CASIAQGKNTEAFF.

This sequence joins TRBV9 and TRBJ2-3; 7 bases map to TRBD1. The V gene end was trimmed by 3 bases and the J gene end by 6 bases; junction bases not matched to a gene: 10. Germline V lookup: CDR1 SGDLS, CDR2 YYNGEE. The CDR3 covers 15 residues. The CDR3 is CASSAEGAGGDTQYF. The CDR3 DNA is TGTGCCAGCAGCGCAGAGGGGGCCGGTGGGGATACGCAGTATTTT.

The chain has TRBV6-1 and TRBJ1-5; D gene ambiguous. V lost 4 bases and J lost 5, with 15 bases in between. CDR1 is MNHNS and CDR2 is SASEGT in the germline V gene. This CDR3 has 15 residues. Written as DNA, the CDR3 is TGTGCCAGCAGTGTGAGAGGGAACCCCTATCAGCCCCAGCATTTT. Residues: CASSVRGNPYQPQHF.

The J gene is TRBJ1-5, the V gene TRBV4-1; 11 nucleotides agree with TRBD1. Germline V gene sequence: CDR1 MGHRA, CDR2 YSYEKL. Trimming removed 1 base from V and 6 bases from J; junction bases left unmatched: 8. There are 17 residues in the CDR3. CDR3 region: CASSQGGGQGGSQPQHF. In DNA form, the CDR3 reads TGCGCCAGCAGCCAAGGTGGGGGACAGGGGGGGAGTCAGCCCCAGCATTTT.

The chain recombines TRBV28 with TRBJ2-7, with 10 nucleotides matching TRBD1. CDR1 and CDR2 from the germline V gene are MDHEN and SYDVKM. There are 15 residues in the CDR3. Losses at the gene ends were 2 bases for V and 4 bases for J; bases not matched to a gene: 5. CDR3 in DNA: TGTGCCAGCAGTTTAAGACAGGGGGCGGCGTACGAGCAGTACTTC. Its translation is CASSLRQGAAYEQYF.

The gene calls are TRBV5-1 and TRBJ2-7; 7 nucleotides match TRBD1. The germline V gene encodes CDR1 SGHRS and CDR2 YFSETQ. J gave up 4 bases and V 4 bases, and 11 bases lay outside the gene matches. The CDR3 contains 15 residues. CDR3 loop: CASSPGQAAFYEQYF. Here the CDR3 DNA reads TGCGCCAGCAGCCCCGGACAGGCCGCCTTTTACGAGCAGTACTTC.

This sequence joins TRBV19 and TRBJ1-1; 12 bases agree with TRBD1. The CDR3 consists of 14 residues. The J segment lost 10 bases and the V segment lost 9 bases, leaving 12 bases of the junction unmatched. Germline-derived CDR1 and CDR2 are LNHDA and SQIVND (reference sequence). CDR3 loop: CASGIGTGGDGAFF. The CDR3 nucleotides read TGTGCCAGCGGTATAGGGACAGGGGGCGATGGAGCTTTCTTT.

This chain connects TRBV18 to TRBJ1-4; the match to TRBD1 covers 7 bases. The germline CDR1 and CDR2 sequences are KGHSH and LQKENI. The CDR3 has 14 residues. J gave up 7 bases and V 3 bases, and 5 bases lay outside the gene matches. The DNA of the CDR3 is TGTGCCAGCTCACCCGAGACAGGGACTGAAAAACTGTTTTTT. Amino acids: CASSPETGTEKLFF.

A single count supports this clone. The chain is built from TRBV11-3 and TRBJ2-2, with D tentatively TRBD2 (5 bases). Trimming removed 5 bases from V and 2 bases from J, with 15 bases in between. Germline V gene sequence: CDR1 SGHNT, CDR2 YENEEA. The CDR3 consists of 16 residues. CDR3 sequence reads: CASSPYRTGNTGELFF. In nucleotides, the CDR3 is TGTGCCAGCAGCCCATACCGGACGGGAAACACCGGGGAGCTGTTTTTT.

This chain links TRBV27 with TRBJ2-1; 7 bases map to TRBD2. CDR3 length: 15 residues. Unmatched junction bases numbered 6, after V lost 7 bases and J lost 0 bases. Germline CDR1 is MNHEY and CDR2 is SMNVEV (reference sequence). In DNA form, the CDR3 reads TGTGCCAGCACCCAGGGAGGGAGCTCCTACAATGAGCAGTTCTTC. Translating gives CASTQGGSSYNEQFF.

This chain links TRBV7-3 with TRBJ1-1, with TRBD1 identical over 10 bases. The V gene end was trimmed by 5 bases and the J gene end by 4 bases; junction bases not matched to a gene: 7. CDR1 SGHTA and CDR2 FQGTGA come from the germline V gene. The CDR3 sequence is 15 residues long. The DNA for the CDR3 is TGTGCCAGCAGCGCTAGGACAGGGGGGACCACTGAAGCTTTCTTT. It specifies CASSARTGGTTEAFF.

The chain has TRBV11-2 and TRBJ1-1, with D maybe TRBD1 (5 bases). The V end lost 1 base, the J end lost 10 bases, and 28 bases lay between the germline ends. Germline lookup yields CDR1 SGHAT and CDR2 FQNNGV. The CDR3 sequence is 18 residues long. The CDR3 loop is CASSLAPARRGNRVRAFF. The DNA for the CDR3 is TGTGCCAGCAGCTTAGCCCCGGCCAGGCGGGGGAACCGAGTACGAGCTTTCTTT.

The chain couples TRBV7-9 to TRBJ2-3, with D possibly TRBD1 on 5 matching bases. V lost 2 bases to trimming and J lost 1 base, with 10 bases between them. Per germline, CDR1 SEHNR and CDR2 FQNEAQ (reference sequence). CDR3 length: 15 amino acids. DNA of the CDR3: TGTGCCAGCAGCTTAAGGCAGGGCCGCACAGATACGCAGTATTTT. The encoded protein is CASSLRQGRTDTQYF. The entire variable domain, with the rest obtained from reference TRBV7-9 and TRBJ2-3, is as follows: DTGVSQNPRHKITKRGQNVTFRCDPISEHNRLYWYRQTLGQGPEFLTYFQNEAQLEKSRLLSDRFSAERPKGSFSTLEIQRTEQGDSAMYLCASSLRQGRTDTQYFGPGTRLTVL.

The rearrangement uses TRBV18 and TRBJ1-4; TRBD1 matches at 9 bases. J lost 0 bases, V lost 2 bases, and 4 bases had no gene match. CDR1 KGHSH and CDR2 LQKENI come from the germline V gene. The CDR3 extends over 17 amino acids. The DNA of the CDR3 is TGTGCCAGCTCACCAACGGACAGGGGAGCAACTAATGAAAAACTGTTTTTT. Translation: CASSPTDRGATNEKLFF.